This T cell receptor beta chain derives from a study of T cells after yellow fever vaccination. They built TCR cDNA with 5'RACE template switching, a step that put in a universal primer site and UMIs. TCRdb re-called the 5' RACE reads with MiXCR, one entry per CDR3 protein. The data show some 340,000 distinct CDR3 sequences, with approximately 12% seen just once and 3% to 3.5% held by the top ten. The CDR3 extends over 15 amino acids. Germline-derived CDR1 and CDR2 are SGHTA and FQGNSA. About this clonotype: What it binds is not known. One end of the junction is discordant with germline, which a read error may explain.

Study conclusions and caveats: The secondary response was weaker but peaked faster, day 5 versus 15. Primary-vaccination clones mostly resurfaced post-booster (96% CD4, approximately 90% CD8). The study noted that FACS-sorted repertoires could contain abundant clonotypes contaminating from the bulk population.

The sample consisted of CD4+ T cells sorted from PBMCs, taken 45 days after the yellow fever booster vaccination. The genes are TRBV7-2 and TRBJ1-6; D might be TRBD1 (6 bases). The sequence derives from a man younger than 35 who received the YFV17D yellow fever vaccine. CDR3 sequence (DNA): TGTGCCTGCAGCTTAGACTTGACAGGAGCATCACCCCTCCACTTT. Translating gives CACSLDLTGASPLHF.